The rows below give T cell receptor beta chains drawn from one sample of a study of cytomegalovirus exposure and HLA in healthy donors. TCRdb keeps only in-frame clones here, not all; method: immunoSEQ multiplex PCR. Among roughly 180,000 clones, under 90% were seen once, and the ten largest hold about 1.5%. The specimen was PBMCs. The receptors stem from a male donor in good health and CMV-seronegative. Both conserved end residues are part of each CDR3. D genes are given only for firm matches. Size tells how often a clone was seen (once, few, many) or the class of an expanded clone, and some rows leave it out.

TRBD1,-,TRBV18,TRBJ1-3,TGTGCCAGCTCACCGGTCCGGGACAGCGGAAACACCATATATTTT,CASSPVRDSGNTIYF
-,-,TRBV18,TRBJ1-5,TGTGCCAGCTCACCACGCGGGGGCAATCAGCCCCAGCATTTT,CASSPRGGNQPQHF
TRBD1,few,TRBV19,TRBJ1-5,TGTGCCAGTAACCCGACAGGGTCGGCTAGCAATCAGCCCCAGCATTTT,CASNPTGSASNQPQHF
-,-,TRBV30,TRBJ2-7,TGTGCCTGGACCATTCCCTTCCTACGAGAGCAGTACTTC,CAWTIPFLREQYF
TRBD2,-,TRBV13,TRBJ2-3,TGTGCCAGCAGCTTAGTATCGAGCGGGGGCCCCCCGTATACGCAGTATTTT,CASSLVSSGGPPYTQYF
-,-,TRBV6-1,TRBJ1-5,TGTGCCACCCAGATCAGGGGCCCTGGGGAGCCCCAGCATTTT,CATQIRGPGEPQHF
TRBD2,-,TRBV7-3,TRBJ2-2,TGTGCCAGCAGCCGGTCGTCTAGCGGGGGACCCCGCGGGGAGCTGTTTTTT,CASSRSSSGGPRGELFF
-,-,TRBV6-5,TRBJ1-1,TGTGCCAGCGTTTTGGGGCCTGAAGCTTTCTTT,CASVLGPEAFF
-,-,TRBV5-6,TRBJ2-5,TGTGCCAGCAGCTCGGCAGGGGAAGAGACCCAGTACTTC,CASSSAGEETQYF
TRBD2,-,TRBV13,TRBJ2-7,TGTGCCAGCAGCGCCACTAGCGGGGGCTCCTACGAGCAGTACTTC,CASSATSGGSYEQYF
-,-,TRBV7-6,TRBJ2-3,TGTGCCAGCAGCTTAGCGCGGCCCAGCTTTAGCACAGATACGCAGTATTTT,CASSLARPSFSTDTQYF
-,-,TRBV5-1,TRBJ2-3,TGCGCCAGCAGCCCATCACAGGGTAGCACAGATACGCAGTATTTT,CASSPSQGSTDTQYF
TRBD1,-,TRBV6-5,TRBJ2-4,TGTGCCAGCAGACGCGGGACAGGCGGAAACATTCAGTACTTC,CASRRGTGGNIQYF
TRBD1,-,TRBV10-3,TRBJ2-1,TGTGCCATCAGAGGGACAGGGGACAATGAGCAGTTCTTC,CAIRGTGDNEQFF
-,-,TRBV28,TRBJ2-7,TGTGCCAGCAGTTTCCTAGCTATACCCCCCTACGAGCAGTACTTC,CASSFLAIPPYEQYF
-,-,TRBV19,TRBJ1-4,TGTGCCAGTAGTATTTCAGAAAGTCATGGACTGTTTTTT,CASSISESHGLFF
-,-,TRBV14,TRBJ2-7,TGTGCCAGCAGCCAAGATGTCGGGGGTGATTACGGCGAGCAGTACTTC,CASSQDVGGDYGEQYF
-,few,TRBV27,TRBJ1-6,TGTGCCAGCAGTCCGCCGGACGGGAACTATTCACCCCTCCACTTT,CASSPPDGNYSPLHF
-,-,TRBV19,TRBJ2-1,TGTGCCAGTAGTATTTCACGGCTAGGTGAGCAGTTCTTC,CASSISRLGEQFF
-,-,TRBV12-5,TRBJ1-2,TGTGCTAGTGGTTTGGGGTCCGGGGGCTACACCTTC,CASGLGSGGYTF
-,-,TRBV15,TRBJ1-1,TGTGCCACCAGCAGAGATTTATCAGGGATAGAAGCTTTCTTT,CATSRDLSGIEAFF
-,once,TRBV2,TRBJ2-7,-,CASILGRVSYEQYF
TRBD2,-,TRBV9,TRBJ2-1,TGTGCCAGCAGCCCTCTTGGGACTAGCGGGGGGGCCGTCTACAATGAGCAGTTCTTC,CASSPLGTSGGAVYNEQFF
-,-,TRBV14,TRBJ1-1,TGTGCCAGCAGCCAAGATTTGGGGGCGAGTGCTTTCTTT,CASSQDLGASAFF
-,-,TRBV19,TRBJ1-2,TGTGCCAGTAGTAGTTGGGCATACTATGGCTACACCTTC,CASSSWAYYGYTF
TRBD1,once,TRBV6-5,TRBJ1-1,TGTGCCAGCAGTTACCGACAGGGGGCCAGGAACACTGAAGCTTTCTTT,CASSYRQGARNTEAFF
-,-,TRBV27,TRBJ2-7,TGTGCCAGCAGTCACTCCTACGAGCAGTACTTC,CASSHSYEQYF
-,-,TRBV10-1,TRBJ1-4,TGCGCCAGCAGGGATACAGGGCAAGGTGAAAAACTGTTTTTT,CASRDTGQGEKLFF
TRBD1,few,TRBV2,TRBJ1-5,TGTGCCAGCAGGACCGGGACAGGGGAAAGTCAGCCCCAGCATTTT,CASRTGTGESQPQHF
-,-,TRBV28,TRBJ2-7,TGTGCCAGCAGTTCTATATACGAGCAGTACTTC,CASSSIYEQYF
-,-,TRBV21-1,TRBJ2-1,TGTGCCAGCAGCAAATTAGCGGGAGGAAATGGGAATGAGCAGTTCTTC,CASSKLAGGNGNEQFF
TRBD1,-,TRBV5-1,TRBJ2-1,TGCGCCAGCACAAGGGACAGACAAACCTACAATGAGCAGTTCTTC,CASTRDRQTYNEQFF
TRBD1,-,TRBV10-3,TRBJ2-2,TGTGCCATCAGAGGGACAGCCAGCACCGGGGAGCTGTTTTTT,CAIRGTASTGELFF
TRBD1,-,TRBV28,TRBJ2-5,TGTGCCAGCAGCAGCCCGGGACAGGGAATACGAGAGCAGTACTTC,CASSSPGQGIREQYF
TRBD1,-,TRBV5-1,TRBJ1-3,TGCGCCAGCAGCTCGGGACAGGGGACTGGAAACACCATATATTTT,CASSSGQGTGNTIYF
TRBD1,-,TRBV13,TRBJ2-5,TGTGCCAGCAGCTTAAGGGGACAGGGGCCAAACCAAGAGACCCAGTACTTC,CASSLRGQGPNQETQYF
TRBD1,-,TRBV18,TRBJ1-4,TGTGCCAGCTCACCACGGACAGGGGCCGACCTAAATGAAAAACTGTTTTTT,CASSPRTGADLNEKLFF
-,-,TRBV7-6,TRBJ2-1,TGTGCCAGCAGCCCGACTAGGCGGCCCCACAATGAGCAGTTCTTC,CASSPTRRPHNEQFF
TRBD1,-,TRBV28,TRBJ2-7,TGTGCCAGCAGTTTGCCCCCGGGGACAGGGAAATACGAGCAGTACTTC,CASSLPPGTGKYEQYF
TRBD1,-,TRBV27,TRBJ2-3,TGTGCCAGCAGTCCTCAGTCCAGGGGGCTGGGAGATACGCAGTATTTT,CASSPQSRGLGDTQYF
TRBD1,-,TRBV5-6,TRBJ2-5,TGTGCCAGCAGCCATGATAAGGGCAGGGGGGAGACCCAGTACTTC,CASSHDKGRGETQYF
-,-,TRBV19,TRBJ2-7,TGTGCCAGTATGTCCGAGGGATACGAGCAGTACTTC,CASMSEGYEQYF
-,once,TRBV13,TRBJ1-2,TGTGCCAGCAGCTTACATGGGCTCCGAGCTAACTATGGCTACACCTTC,CASSLHGLRANYGYTF